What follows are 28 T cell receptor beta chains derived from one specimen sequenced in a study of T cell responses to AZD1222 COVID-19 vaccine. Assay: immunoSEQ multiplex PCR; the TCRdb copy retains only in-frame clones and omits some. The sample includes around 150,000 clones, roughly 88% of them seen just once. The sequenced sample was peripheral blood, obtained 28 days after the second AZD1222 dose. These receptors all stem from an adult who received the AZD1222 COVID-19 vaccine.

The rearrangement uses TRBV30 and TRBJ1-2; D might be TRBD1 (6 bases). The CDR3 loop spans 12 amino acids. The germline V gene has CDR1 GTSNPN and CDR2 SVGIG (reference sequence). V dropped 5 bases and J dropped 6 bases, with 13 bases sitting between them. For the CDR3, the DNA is TGTGCCTGGGCCAGGGGCGCGGATGGCTACACCTTC. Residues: CAWARGADGYTF.

CDR3 protein: CASSREVRPNEKLFF. In DNA, the CDR3 is TGTGCCAGCAGCCGGGAGGTTCGCCCCAATGAAAAACTGTTTTTT. V usage is TRBV11-2 and J usage is TRBJ1-4; unclear D gene. Trimming stripped 5 bases from V and 5 bases from J, with 15 bases between. This CDR3 is 15 amino acids long. Germline CDR1 reads SGHAT; CDR2 reads FQNNGV. Using reference TRBV11-2 and TRBJ1-4 for the parts outside the CDR3, the full variable domain is EAGVAQSPRYKIIEKRQSVAFWCNPISGHATLYWYQQILGQGPKLLIQFQNNGVVDDSQLPKDRFSAERLKGVDSTLKIQPAKLEDSAVYLCASSREVRPNEKLFFGSGTQLSVL.

The CDR3: CSAPWGISTDTQYF. In DNA form, the CDR3 reads TGCAGCGCCCCCTGGGGAATTAGCACAGATACGCAGTATTTT. V is TRBV29-1 and J is TRBJ2-3; D call uncertain. This CDR3 contains 14 residues. V lost 7 bases, J lost 0 bases, and 14 bases lay in between. The germline CDR1 and CDR2 sequences are SQVTM and ANQGSEA.

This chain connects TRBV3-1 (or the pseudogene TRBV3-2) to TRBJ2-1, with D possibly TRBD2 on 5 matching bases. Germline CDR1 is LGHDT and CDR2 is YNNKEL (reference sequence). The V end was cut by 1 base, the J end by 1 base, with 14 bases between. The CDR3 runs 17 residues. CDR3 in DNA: TGTGCCAGCAGCCAAGGCGTGAACCGCGGGTCCTACAATGAGCAGTTCTTC. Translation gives CASSQGVNRGSYNEQFF.

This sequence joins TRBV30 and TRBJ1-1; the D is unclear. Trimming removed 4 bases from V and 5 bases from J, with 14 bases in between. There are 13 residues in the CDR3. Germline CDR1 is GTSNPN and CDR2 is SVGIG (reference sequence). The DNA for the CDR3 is TGTGCCTGGAAGTTGGGGATGGAGACTGAAGCTTTCTTT. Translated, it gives CAWKLGMETEAFF.

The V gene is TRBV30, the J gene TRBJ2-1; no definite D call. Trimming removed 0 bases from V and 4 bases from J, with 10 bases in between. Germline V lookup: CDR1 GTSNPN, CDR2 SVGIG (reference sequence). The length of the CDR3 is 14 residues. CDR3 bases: TGTGCCTGGAGTGTACGGGTTAGGTACAATGAGCAGTTCTTC. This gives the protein CAWSVRVRYNEQFF. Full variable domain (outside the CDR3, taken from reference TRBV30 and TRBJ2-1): SQTIHQWPATLVQPVGSPLSLECTVEGTSNPNLYWYRQAAGRGLQLLFYSVGIGQISSEVPQNLSASRPQDRQFILSSKKLLLSDSGFYLCAWSVRVRYNEQFFGPGTRLTVL.

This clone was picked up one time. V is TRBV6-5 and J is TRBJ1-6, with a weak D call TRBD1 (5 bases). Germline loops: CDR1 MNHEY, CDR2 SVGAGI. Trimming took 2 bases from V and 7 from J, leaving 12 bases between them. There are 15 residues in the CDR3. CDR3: CASSYDGGGNSPLHF. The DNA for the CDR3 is TGTGCCAGCAGTTACGATGGCGGGGGGAATTCACCCCTCCACTTT.

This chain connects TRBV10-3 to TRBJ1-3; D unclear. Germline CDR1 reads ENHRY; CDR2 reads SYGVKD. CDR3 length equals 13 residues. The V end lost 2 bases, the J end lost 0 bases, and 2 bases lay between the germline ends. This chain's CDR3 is CAISESSGNTIYF. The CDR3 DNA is TGTGCCATCAGTGAGAGCTCTGGAAACACCATATATTTT.

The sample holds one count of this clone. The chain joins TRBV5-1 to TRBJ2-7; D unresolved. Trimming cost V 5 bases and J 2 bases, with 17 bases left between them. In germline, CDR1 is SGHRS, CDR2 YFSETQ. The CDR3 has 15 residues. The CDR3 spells CASSDFGPNPYEQYF. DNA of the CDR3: TGCGCCAGCAGTGACTTCGGGCCTAACCCCTACGAGCAGTACTTC. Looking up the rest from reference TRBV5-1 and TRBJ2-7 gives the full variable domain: KAGVTQTPRYLIKTRGQQVTLSCSPISGHRSVSWYQQTPGQGLQFLFEYFSETQRNKGNFPGRFSGRQFSNSRSEMNVSTLELGDSALYLCASSDFGPNPYEQYFGPGTRLTVT.

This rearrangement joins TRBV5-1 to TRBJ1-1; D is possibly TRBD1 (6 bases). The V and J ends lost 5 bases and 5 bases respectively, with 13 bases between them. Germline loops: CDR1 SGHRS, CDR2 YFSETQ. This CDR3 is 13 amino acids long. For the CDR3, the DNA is TGCGCCAGCAGGTTACAGGGAAAGACTGAAGCTTTCTTT. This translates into CASRLQGKTEAFF.

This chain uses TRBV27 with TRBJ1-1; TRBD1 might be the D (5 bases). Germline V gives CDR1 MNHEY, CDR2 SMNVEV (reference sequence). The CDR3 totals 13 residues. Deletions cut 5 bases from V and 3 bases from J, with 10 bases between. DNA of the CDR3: TGTGCCAGCAGTCGTGACAGATACACTGAAGCTTTCTTT. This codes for CASSRDRYTEAFF.

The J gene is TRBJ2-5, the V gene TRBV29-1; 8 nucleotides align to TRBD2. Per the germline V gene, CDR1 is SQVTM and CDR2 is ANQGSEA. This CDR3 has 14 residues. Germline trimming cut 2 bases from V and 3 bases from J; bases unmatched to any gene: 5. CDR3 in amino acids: CSVEIGGAEETQYF. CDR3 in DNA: TGCAGCGTTGAAATCGGGGGGGCCGAAGAGACCCAGTACTTC.

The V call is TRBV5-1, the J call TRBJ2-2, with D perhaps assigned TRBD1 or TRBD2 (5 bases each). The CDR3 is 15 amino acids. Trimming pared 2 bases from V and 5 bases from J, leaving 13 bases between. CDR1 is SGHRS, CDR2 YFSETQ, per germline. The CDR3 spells CASSFSGTATGELFF. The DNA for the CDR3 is TGCGCCAGCAGCTTTTCCGGGACGGCTACCGGGGAGCTGTTTTTT.

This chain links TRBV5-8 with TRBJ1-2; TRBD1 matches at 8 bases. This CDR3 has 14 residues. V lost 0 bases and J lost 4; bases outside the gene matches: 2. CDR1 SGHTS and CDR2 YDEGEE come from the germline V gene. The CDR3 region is CASSLGGQGYGYTF. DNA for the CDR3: TGTGCCAGCAGCTTGGGTGGACAGGGCTATGGCTACACCTTC.

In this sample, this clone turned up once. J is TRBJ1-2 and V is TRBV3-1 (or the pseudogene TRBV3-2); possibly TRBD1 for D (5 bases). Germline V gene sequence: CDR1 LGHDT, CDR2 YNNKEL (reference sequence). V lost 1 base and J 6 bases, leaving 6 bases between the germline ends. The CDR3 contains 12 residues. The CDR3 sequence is CASSQGGHGYTF. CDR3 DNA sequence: TGTGCCAGCAGCCAAGGGGGCCATGGCTACACCTTC.

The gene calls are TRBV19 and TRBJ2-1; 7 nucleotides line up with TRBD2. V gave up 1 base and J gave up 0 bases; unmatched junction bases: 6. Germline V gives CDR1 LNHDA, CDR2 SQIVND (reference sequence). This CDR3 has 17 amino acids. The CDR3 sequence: CASSIAGLAVSYNEQFF. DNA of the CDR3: TGTGCCAGTAGTATAGCGGGGCTAGCGGTCTCCTACAATGAGCAGTTCTTC.

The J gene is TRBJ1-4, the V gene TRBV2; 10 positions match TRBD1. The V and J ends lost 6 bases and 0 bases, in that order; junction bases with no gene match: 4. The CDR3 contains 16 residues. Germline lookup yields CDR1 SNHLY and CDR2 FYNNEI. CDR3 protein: CASRRTGGTTNEKLFF. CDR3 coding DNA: TGTGCCAGCAGACGGACAGGGGGGACAACTAATGAAAAACTGTTTTTT.

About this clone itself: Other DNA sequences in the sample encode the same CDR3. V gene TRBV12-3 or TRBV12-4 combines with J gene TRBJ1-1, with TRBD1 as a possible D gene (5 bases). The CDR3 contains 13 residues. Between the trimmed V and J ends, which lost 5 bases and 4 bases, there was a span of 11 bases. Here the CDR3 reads CASSLSGGTEAFF. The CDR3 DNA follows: TGTGCCAGCAGTCTCTCGGGGGGCACTGAAGCTTTCTTT.

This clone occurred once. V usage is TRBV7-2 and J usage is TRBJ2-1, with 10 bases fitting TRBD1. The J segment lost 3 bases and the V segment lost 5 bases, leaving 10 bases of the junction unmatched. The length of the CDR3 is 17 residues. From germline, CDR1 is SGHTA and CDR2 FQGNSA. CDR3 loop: CASSPRAGQGYYNEQFF. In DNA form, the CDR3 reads TGTGCCAGCAGCCCCAGAGCGGGACAGGGGTACTACAATGAGCAGTTCTTC.

CDR3 region: CASSYRSWGNEQFF. For the CDR3, the DNA is TGTGCCAGCAGTTACCGCTCTTGGGGCAATGAGCAGTTCTTC. This chain links TRBV6-5 with TRBJ2-1; unclear D gene. V dropped 2 bases and J dropped 6 bases, with 11 bases sitting between them. Germline CDR1 MNHEY, CDR2 SVGAGI. The CDR3 spans 14 residues.

The CDR3 reads CASSFTGVAFF. The CDR3 DNA reads TGTGCCAGCAGCTTCACAGGGGTAGCTTTCTTT. The V and J genes are TRBV5-6 and TRBJ1-1; 7 nucleotides line up with TRBD1. The germline V gene encodes CDR1 SGHDT and CDR2 YYEEEE. Unmatched junction bases numbered 2, after V lost 2 bases and J lost 10 bases. This CDR3 region has 11 residues.

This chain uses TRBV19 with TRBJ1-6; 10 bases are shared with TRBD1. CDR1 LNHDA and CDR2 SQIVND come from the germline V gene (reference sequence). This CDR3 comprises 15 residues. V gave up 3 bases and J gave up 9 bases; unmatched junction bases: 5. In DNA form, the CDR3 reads TGTGCCAGTAGTATGGTGGGGACAGGGGTTTCACCCCTCCACTTT. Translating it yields CASSMVGTGVSPLHF.

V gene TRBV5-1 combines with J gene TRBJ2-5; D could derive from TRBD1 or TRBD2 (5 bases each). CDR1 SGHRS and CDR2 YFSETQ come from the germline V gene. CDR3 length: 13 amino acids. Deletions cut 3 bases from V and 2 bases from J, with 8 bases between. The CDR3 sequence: CASSSGPQETQYF. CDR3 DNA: TGCGCCAGCAGCTCGGGGCCTCAAGAGACCCAGTACTTC.

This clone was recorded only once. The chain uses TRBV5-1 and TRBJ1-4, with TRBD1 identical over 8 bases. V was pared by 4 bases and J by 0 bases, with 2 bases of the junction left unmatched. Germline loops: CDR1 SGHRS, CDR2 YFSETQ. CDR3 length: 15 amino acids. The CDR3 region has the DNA TGCGCCAGCAGCGGACAGGGATCAACTAATGAAAAACTGTTTTTT. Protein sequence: CASSGQGSTNEKLFF.

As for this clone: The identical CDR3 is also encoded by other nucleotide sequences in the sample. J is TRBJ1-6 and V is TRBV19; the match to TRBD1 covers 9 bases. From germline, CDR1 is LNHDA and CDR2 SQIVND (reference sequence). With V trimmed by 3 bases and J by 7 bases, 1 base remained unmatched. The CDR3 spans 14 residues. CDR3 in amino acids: CASSIGQGNSPLHF. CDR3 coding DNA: TGTGCCAGTAGTATCGGACAGGGGAATTCACCCCTCCACTTT.

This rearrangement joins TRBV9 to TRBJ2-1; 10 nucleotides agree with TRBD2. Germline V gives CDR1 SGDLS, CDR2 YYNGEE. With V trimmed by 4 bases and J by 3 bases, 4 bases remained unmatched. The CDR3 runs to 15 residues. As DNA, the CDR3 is TGTGCCAGCAGCCTCCGGACTAGCGGCTACAATGAGCAGTTCTTC. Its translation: CASSLRTSGYNEQFF.

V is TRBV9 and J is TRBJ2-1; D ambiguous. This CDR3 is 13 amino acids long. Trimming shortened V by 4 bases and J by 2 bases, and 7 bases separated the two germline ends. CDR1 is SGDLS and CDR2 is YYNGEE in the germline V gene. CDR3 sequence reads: CASSPGAYNEQFF. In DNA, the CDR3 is TGTGCCAGCAGCCCAGGAGCCTACAATGAGCAGTTCTTC.

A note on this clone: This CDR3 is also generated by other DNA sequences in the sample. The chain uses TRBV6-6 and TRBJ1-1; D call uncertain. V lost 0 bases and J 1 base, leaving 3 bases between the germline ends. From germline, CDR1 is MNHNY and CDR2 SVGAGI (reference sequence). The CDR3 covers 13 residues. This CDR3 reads CASSYSQNTEAFF. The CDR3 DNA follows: TGTGCCAGCAGTTACTCCCAGAACACTGAAGCTTTCTTT.